Following are 5 T cell receptor beta chains from one sample sequenced in a study of T cells in localized non-small cell lung cancer. The assay was immunoSEQ multiplex PCR, and TCRdb's table has in-frame clones only and misses some. This table has about 1,700 clones, around 30% appearing once. Source: normal lung tissue next to the tumor, taken before any cancer treatment. All receptors derive from a male donor aged 60 or over with stage II squamous cell lung carcinoma.

This chain uses TRBV18 with TRBJ1-4, with 8 bases that match TRBD1. The CDR3 length is 15 residues. CDR1 and CDR2 (germline): KGHSH, LQKENI. V lost 5 bases and J lost 4; bases outside the gene matches: 6. CDR3 nucleotides: TGTGCCAGCTCATCATGGACAGGGATTAATGAAAAACTGTTTTTT. Translating it yields CASSSWTGINEKLFF.

This clone was seen a few times. The rearrangement uses TRBV9 and TRBJ2-1; D is possibly TRBD2 (5 bases). Trimming stripped 2 bases from V and 8 bases from J, with 14 bases between. The CDR3 extends over 14 amino acids. The germline V gene encodes CDR1 SGDLS and CDR2 YYNGEE. CDR3 sequence reads: CASSVFLEADEQFF. CDR3 bases: TGTGCCAGCAGCGTTTTTTTGGAAGCGGATGAGCAGTTCTTC.

This clone was counted between two and nine times. The chain recombines TRBV11-3 with TRBJ1-1, with no clear D. The V gene's germline CDR1 is SGHNT and CDR2 YENEEA. With 2 bases removed from V and 1 base from J, the gap between germline ends came to 11 bases. The CDR3 totals 15 residues. The CDR3 loop reads CASSLILLGNTEAFF. The CDR3 coding sequence is TGTGCCAGCAGCTTAATCCTCCTGGGGAACACTGAAGCTTTCTTT.

The V gene is TRBV28, the J gene TRBJ2-2; 10 nucleotides agree with TRBD2. The CDR3 is 14 amino acids. Germline V CDR1 and CDR2: MDHEN, SYDVKM. The trim removed 4 bases at V and 5 bases at J, leaving 1 base unmatched. CDR3 residues: CASSSSGGTGELFF. Written as DNA, the CDR3 is TGTGCCAGCAGTTCTAGCGGGGGTACCGGGGAGCTGTTTTTT. Drawing the rest from reference TRBV28 and TRBJ2-2, the complete variable domain is DVKVTQSSRYLVKRTGEKVFLECVQDMDHENMFWYRQDPGLGLRLIYFSYDVKMKEKGDIPEGYSVSREKKERFSLILESASTNQTSMYLCASSSSGGTGELFFGEGSRLTVL.

This clone was recorded a few times. The CDR3 nucleotides read TGTGCCAGCAGCTTGCGGGAGGGCCGCGACGAGCAGTACTTC. Protein sequence: CASSLREGRDEQYF. The gene calls are TRBV11-3 and TRBJ2-7, with TRBD2 identical over 9 bases. The germline V gene encodes CDR1 SGHNT and CDR2 YENEEA. This CDR3 is 14 amino acids long. V dropped 3 bases and J dropped 5; count of bases not matched to a gene: 5.